The 5 T cell receptor beta chains below come from one sample, sequenced in a study of blood T cell repertoires in COVID-19. TCRdb's copy holds only in-frame clones and misses some; the assay was immunoSEQ multiplex PCR. The sample shows around 220,000 clones, nearly 90% of them seen only once. The sample consisted of PBMCs or T cells enriched from blood (not recorded which). Receptors originate from a man aged 25-45 years who had been exposed to COVID-19.

The rearrangement uses TRBV16 and TRBJ1-6; the match to TRBD1 covers 7 bases. The V gene's germline CDR1 is KGHSY and CDR2 FQNENV. The CDR3 has 15 amino acids. V trimming: 7 bases; J trimming: 0 bases; junction bases outside the gene matches: 3. The CDR3 is CASTRQGSYNSPLHF. DNA for the CDR3: TGTGCCAGCACCCGACAGGGCTCCTATAATTCACCCCTCCACTTT.

In this sample, this clone turned up once. The rearrangement links TRBV6-5 to TRBJ1-1; 7 bases are shared with TRBD1. The V gene's germline CDR1 is MNHEY and CDR2 SVGAGI. This CDR3 spans 14 amino acids. The V gene end was trimmed by 8 bases and the J gene end by 0 bases; junction bases not matched to a gene: 6. The CDR3 is CASVTDRLNTEAFF. In DNA form, the CDR3 reads TGTGCCAGCGTAACGGACAGGTTGAACACTGAAGCTTTCTTT.

This chain connects TRBV4-3 to TRBJ1-2, with D perhaps TRBD1 (5 bases). The CDR3 is made up of 15 amino acids. Germline values: CDR1 LGHNA, CDR2 YSLEER. V was cut by 0 bases and J by 5 bases, with 13 bases left in between. The CDR3 here is CASSQERGSGYGYTF. CDR3 DNA: TGCGCCAGCAGCCAAGAAAGGGGTAGTGGTTATGGCTACACCTTC.

In its sample, this clone was seen once. The rearrangement uses TRBV4-1 and TRBJ2-2; D unresolved. Germline values: CDR1 MGHRA, CDR2 YSYEKL. The CDR3 has 17 residues. The V gene lost 4 bases and the J gene lost 4 bases, with 19 bases spanning the gap. The CDR3 loop is CASSRRTGGGSTGELFF. The CDR3 DNA is TGCGCCAGCAGCCGCCGAACGGGTGGCGGTAGCACCGGGGAGCTGTTTTTT.

The chain recombines TRBV19 with TRBJ1-6, with 7 bases matching TRBD1. The J segment lost 7 bases and the V segment lost 6 bases, leaving 6 bases of the junction unmatched. The CDR3 is 14 residues long. Per the germline V gene, CDR1 is LNHDA and CDR2 is SQIVND (reference sequence). CDR3 coding DNA: TGTGCCAGTAGGACCGGGACAGAGAATTCACCCCTCCACTTT. Translating gives CASRTGTENSPLHF.